These 25 T cell receptor beta chains were sequenced from one sample in a study of beta chain features in type 1 diabetes (dated by TCRdb to the late 2010s). Libraries were built with the immunoSEQ multiplex PCR assay. The entire isolated RNA was reverse transcribed using the High Capacity cDNA Reverse Transcription Kit, and thus expressed TCRB transcripts were sequenced. TCRdb limited this immuneACCESS table to in-frame rearrangements with V and J called. A share of clones is missing; checked studies link under half to unresolved V genes, and the rest is unexplained. This sample holds over 15,000 clones; 50% were observed only once. The top ten constitute around 0.45% of the sample. Sequencing input: stem cell memory CD4+ T cells from blood. The sample's cell subset or site, from its label and the paper: stem cell-like memory CD4+ T cells. The receptors here all came from a man in his late teens or twenties in good health.

This chain links TRBV4-1 with TRBJ1-1, with TRBD1 identical over 7 bases. This CDR3 is 16 amino acids long. The junction had 15 bases not matched to a gene; V was cut back by 7 bases and J by 4 bases. Germline V gene sequence: CDR1 MGHRA, CDR2 YSYEKL. This CDR3 reads CASKLGEGAGGTEAFF. CDR3 nucleotide sequence: TGCGCCAGCAAACTAGGAGAGGGGGCAGGCGGCACTGAAGCTTTCTTT.

The CDR3 DNA sequence: TGTGCCATCAGTGCCCCCGGCCTCCGACAGCCGAACACTGAAGCTTTCTTT. Translation: CAISAPGLRQPNTEAFF. The chain carries TRBV10-3 and TRBJ1-1; a weak D match, TRBD1 (5 bases). There are 17 residues in the CDR3. CDR1 ENHRY and CDR2 SYGVKD come from the germline V gene. The V and J ends lost 4 bases and 1 base respectively, with 19 bases between them.

V and J are TRBV11-2 and TRBJ2-3; TRBD2 agrees at 11 bases. CDR3 length: 18 residues. V trimming: 1 base; J trimming: 2 bases; junction bases outside the gene matches: 8. Germline-derived CDR1 and CDR2 are SGHAT and FQNNGV. CDR3 protein: CASSLVLRSGGATDTQYF. In nucleotides, the CDR3 is TGTGCCAGCAGCTTAGTCTTGCGTAGCGGGGGGGCCACAGATACGCAGTATTTT.

The chain combines TRBV11-2 with TRBJ2-2, with D possibly matching TRBD1 (5 bases). CDR3 length equals 14 residues. Trimming took 4 bases from V and 2 from J, leaving 8 bases between them. Germline CDR1 is SGHAT and CDR2 is FQNNGV. The CDR3 coding sequence is TGTGCCAGCAGCTCAGGGATTAACACCGGGGAGCTGTTTTTT. Translated: CASSSGINTGELFF.

The chain recombines TRBV7-6 with TRBJ2-7, with 16 bases matching TRBD2. The CDR3 extends over 18 amino acids. J gave up 3 bases and V 2 bases, and 7 bases lay outside the gene matches. Germline V gene sequence: CDR1 SGHVS, CDR2 FNYEAQ. CDR3 amino acids: CASSLMGLAGGPNYEQYF. Written as DNA, the CDR3 is TGTGCCAGCAGCTTAATGGGACTAGCGGGAGGGCCTAACTACGAGCAGTACTTC.

This clone rates as medium-sized. This chain connects TRBV7-2 to TRBJ2-3; perhaps TRBD1 as D (5 bases). This CDR3 is 12 amino acids long. Germline values: CDR1 SGHTA, CDR2 FQGNSA. V was pared by 5 bases and J by 4 bases, with 7 bases between. The CDR3 sequence is CASSQGADTQYF. The CDR3 DNA reads TGTGCCAGCAGCCAAGGGGCAGATACGCAGTATTTT.

V gene TRBV29-1 combines with J gene TRBJ2-2, with D possibly TRBD1 on 6 matching bases. The germline CDR1 and CDR2 sequences are SQVTM and ANQGSEA. The CDR3 length is 14 residues. Trimming pared 7 bases from V and 2 bases from J, leaving 14 bases between. The CDR3 DNA reads as TGCAGCGGCGTGGGCAGGGGAAACACCGGGGAGCTGTTTTTT. It yields the protein CSGVGRGNTGELFF.

CDR3 residues: CASRWDRGYEQYF. The CDR3 bases are TGCGCCAGCAGATGGGACAGGGGTTACGAGCAGTACTTC. V is TRBV5-1 and J is TRBJ2-7; 10 positions agree with TRBD1. This CDR3 has 13 amino acids. In germline, CDR1 is SGHRS, CDR2 YFSETQ. The V gene end was trimmed by 5 bases and the J gene end by 4 bases; junction bases not matched to a gene: 3.

The sample holds a few counts of this clone. Written as DNA, the CDR3 is TGTGCCAGCAGCCCCCGGGACAGGGTAATTGTCAACGTCCTGACTTTC. Translated, it gives CASSPRDRVIVNVLTF. The rearrangement joins TRBV7-2 to TRBJ2-6, with TRBD1 identical over 9 bases. V dropped 5 bases and J dropped 9; count of bases not matched to a gene: 11. CDR1 SGHTA and CDR2 FQGNSA come from the germline V gene. The CDR3 consists of 16 residues.

The chain employs TRBV7-3 and TRBJ2-3; D gene uncertain. CDR1 and CDR2 (germline): SGHTA, FQGTGA. V was shortened by 2 bases and J by 6 bases, with 12 bases between the two germline ends. The CDR3 loop spans 14 amino acids. The CDR3 coding sequence is TGTGCCAGCAGCTTAGGCAATACATGGGATACGCAGTATTTT. Encoded protein: CASSLGNTWDTQYF.

The chain employs TRBV7-3 and TRBJ2-2, with D perhaps matching TRBD2 (6 bases). Trimming removed 5 bases from V and 5 bases from J, with 9 bases in between. This CDR3 spans 13 amino acids. Germline CDR1 is SGHTA and CDR2 is FQGTGA. The DNA of the CDR3 is TGTGCCAGCAGCCCCCGGGGGACCGGGGAGCTGTTTTTT. This translates into CASSPRGTGELFF.

The chain recombines TRBV28 with TRBJ1-1; D gene ambiguous. From germline, CDR1 is MDHEN and CDR2 SYDVKM. V was pared by 8 bases and J by 0 bases, with 16 bases between. The CDR3 totals 15 residues. The CDR3 loop is CASPPLSVLNTEAFF. The CDR3 nucleotides read TGTGCCAGCCCCCCCCTGTCGGTCCTGAACACTGAAGCTTTCTTT.

This chain links TRBV2 with TRBJ2-7; 8 bases are shared with TRBD1. Losses at the gene ends were 6 bases for V and 4 bases for J; bases not matched to a gene: 5. The CDR3 totals 13 residues. The germline V gene has CDR1 SNHLY and CDR2 FYNNEI. The CDR3 DNA follows: TGTGCCAGCAGCCGGACAGGGACGTACGAGCAGTACTTC. Its protein product is CASSRTGTYEQYF. The whole variable domain, filled in from reference TRBV2 and TRBJ2-7, reads EPEVTQTPSHQVTQMGQEVILRCVPISNHLYFYWYRQILGQKVEFLVSFYNNEISEKSEIFDDQFSVERPDGSNFTLKIRSTKLEDSAMYFCASSRTGTYEQYFGPGTRLTVT.

The genes are TRBV4-2 and TRBJ1-2, with a possible D match to TRBD1 (5 bases). Trimming stripped 5 bases from V and 3 bases from J, with 10 bases between. The length of the CDR3 is 13 residues. Germline V gene lookup returns CDR1 LGHNA and CDR2 YNFKEQ. Written as DNA, the CDR3 is TGTGCCAGCAGCGGCGACAGCGACTATGGCTACACCTTC. It codes for CASSGDSDYGYTF.

This clone was seen a few times. The chain employs TRBV29-1 and TRBJ1-4; unclear D gene. The germline CDR1 and CDR2 sequences are SQVTM and ANQGSEA. Trimming took off 6 bases at V and 7 bases at J, with 15 bases between the two ends. This CDR3 spans 13 amino acids. The CDR3 region has the DNA TGCAGCGTGAATGGTGGGCCCGGTGAAAAACTGTTTTTT. The encoded protein is CSVNGGPGEKLFF.

V is TRBV7-9 and J is TRBJ1-4, with 9 bases lining up with TRBD1. The CDR3 is made up of 15 amino acids. V lost 5 bases and J lost 8; bases outside the gene matches: 9. Germline V CDR1 and CDR2: SEHNR, FQNEAQ (reference sequence). The CDR3 reads CASSRPDRGSEKLFF. The CDR3 DNA is TGTGCCAGCAGCCGTCCGGACAGGGGAAGCGAAAAACTGTTTTTT.

The chain has TRBV11-2 and TRBJ2-3; 10 nucleotides match TRBD2. This CDR3 has 17 residues. The germline gives CDR1 SGHAT, CDR2 FQNNGV. With 5 bases clipped from V and 4 bases from J, the junction kept 12 bases outside the gene matches. DNA for the CDR3: TGTGCCAGCAGCCCGAACCTAATAGCGGGGGGCGCAGATACGCAGTATTTT. Its protein is CASSPNLIAGGADTQYF.

This clone was observed a handful of times. This chain uses TRBV5-4 with TRBJ2-5; D is perhaps TRBD2 (6 bases). Between the trimmed V and J ends, which lost 4 bases and 5 bases, there was a span of 18 bases. CDR3 length: 15 amino acids. CDR1 is SGHNT, CDR2 YYREEE, per germline (reference sequence). This CDR3 reads CASSNPGDLGETQYF. In DNA form, the CDR3 reads TGTGCCAGCAGCAATCCGGGGGACCTGGGGGAGACCCAGTACTTC.

This chain joins TRBV29-1 and TRBJ2-5; perhaps TRBD2 as D (5 bases). V was clipped by 1 base and J by 5 bases, with 14 bases between them. The CDR3 runs 14 residues. CDR1 SQVTM and CDR2 ANQGSEA come from the germline V gene. CDR3 coding DNA: TGCAGCGTTGAAGTTCCGGACTGGCTGGAGACCCAGTACTTC. This sequence encodes CSVEVPDWLETQYF.

V gene TRBV6-1 combines with J gene TRBJ2-5; TRBD2 agrees at 14 bases. CDR3 length: 17 residues. Trimming cost V 1 base and J 9 bases; bases outside gene matches: 10. Germline CDR1 reads MNHNS; CDR2 reads SASEGT. The CDR3 region is CASSEGLAGGPSGAQYF. In DNA form, the CDR3 reads TGTGCCAGCAGTGAAGGACTAGCGGGGGGGCCGAGCGGGGCCCAGTACTTC.

The CDR3 protein is CASSALGPSVGRETQYF. Here the CDR3 DNA reads TGTGCCAGCAGCGCCCTAGGCCCTAGCGTGGGTCGAGAGACCCAGTACTTC. The chain joins TRBV9 to TRBJ2-5; a possible D gene is TRBD2 (6 bases). V lost 3 bases, J lost 4 bases, and 22 bases lay in between. The germline CDR1 and CDR2 sequences are SGDLS and YYNGEE. The CDR3 contains 17 residues.

V is TRBV27 and J is TRBJ2-1; 8 nucleotides align to TRBD1. V shed 1 base, J shed 3 bases, and the junction held 5 bases outside the gene matches. Germline-derived CDR1 and CDR2 are MNHEY and SMNVEV (reference sequence). The CDR3 loop spans 16 amino acids. CDR3 DNA: TGTGCCAGCAGTTTATACAGGGGGTTTTTCTACAATGAGCAGTTCTTC. Translating it yields CASSLYRGFFYNEQFF.

The chain combines TRBV19 with TRBJ2-3, with D unclear. V was cut by 1 base and J by 2 bases, with 7 bases left in between. Germline V gene lookup returns CDR1 LNHDA and CDR2 SQIVND (reference sequence). The CDR3 is made up of 14 amino acids. The CDR3 spells CASSIGPHTDTQYF. The CDR3 DNA reads TGTGCCAGTAGTATAGGGCCACACACAGATACGCAGTATTTT. Drawing the rest from reference TRBV19 and TRBJ2-3, the complete variable domain is DGGITQSPKYLFRKEGQNVTLSCEQNLNHDAMYWYRQDPGQGLRLIYYSQIVNDFQKGDIAEGYSVSREKKESFPLTVTSAQKNPTAFYLCASSIGPHTDTQYFGPGTRLTVL.

V gene TRBV25-1 combines with J gene TRBJ1-5, with D maybe TRBD1 (6 bases). Trimming removed 4 bases at V and 6 bases at J, with 13 bases between. There are 14 residues in the CDR3. CDR1 and CDR2 (germline): MGHDK, SYGVNS. The CDR3 here is CASSGATGFQPQHF. The DNA for the CDR3 is TGTGCCAGCAGTGGGGCTACAGGGTTTCAGCCCCAGCATTTT.

The rearrangement uses TRBV5-6 and TRBJ1-2; 7 nucleotides align to TRBD1. CDR1 is SGHDT, CDR2 YYEEEE, per germline. After removal of 4 bases from V and 3 bases from J, the junction contained 9 bases not matched to a gene. The CDR3 extends over 15 amino acids. In DNA form, the CDR3 reads TGTGCCAGCAGCCCCCCAGGGACAGCGGACTATGGCTACACCTTC. Protein: CASSPPGTADYGYTF.